This is a list of T cell receptor beta chains from one sample in a study of cytomegalovirus exposure and HLA in healthy donors. The data were produced by immunoSEQ multiplex PCR, yet TCRdb's version contains in-frame clones alone and is incomplete. This sample's table has about 20,000 clones. The source material was PBMCs. These receptors all stem from a man between 60 and 70 years old in good health and CMV-seropositive. CDR3s include the opening cysteine and the closing phenylalanine or tryptophan. D genes are given only for firm matches.

15 | TRBD2 | TRBJ2-1 | TRBV29-1 | CSAYGTSGKYNEQFF